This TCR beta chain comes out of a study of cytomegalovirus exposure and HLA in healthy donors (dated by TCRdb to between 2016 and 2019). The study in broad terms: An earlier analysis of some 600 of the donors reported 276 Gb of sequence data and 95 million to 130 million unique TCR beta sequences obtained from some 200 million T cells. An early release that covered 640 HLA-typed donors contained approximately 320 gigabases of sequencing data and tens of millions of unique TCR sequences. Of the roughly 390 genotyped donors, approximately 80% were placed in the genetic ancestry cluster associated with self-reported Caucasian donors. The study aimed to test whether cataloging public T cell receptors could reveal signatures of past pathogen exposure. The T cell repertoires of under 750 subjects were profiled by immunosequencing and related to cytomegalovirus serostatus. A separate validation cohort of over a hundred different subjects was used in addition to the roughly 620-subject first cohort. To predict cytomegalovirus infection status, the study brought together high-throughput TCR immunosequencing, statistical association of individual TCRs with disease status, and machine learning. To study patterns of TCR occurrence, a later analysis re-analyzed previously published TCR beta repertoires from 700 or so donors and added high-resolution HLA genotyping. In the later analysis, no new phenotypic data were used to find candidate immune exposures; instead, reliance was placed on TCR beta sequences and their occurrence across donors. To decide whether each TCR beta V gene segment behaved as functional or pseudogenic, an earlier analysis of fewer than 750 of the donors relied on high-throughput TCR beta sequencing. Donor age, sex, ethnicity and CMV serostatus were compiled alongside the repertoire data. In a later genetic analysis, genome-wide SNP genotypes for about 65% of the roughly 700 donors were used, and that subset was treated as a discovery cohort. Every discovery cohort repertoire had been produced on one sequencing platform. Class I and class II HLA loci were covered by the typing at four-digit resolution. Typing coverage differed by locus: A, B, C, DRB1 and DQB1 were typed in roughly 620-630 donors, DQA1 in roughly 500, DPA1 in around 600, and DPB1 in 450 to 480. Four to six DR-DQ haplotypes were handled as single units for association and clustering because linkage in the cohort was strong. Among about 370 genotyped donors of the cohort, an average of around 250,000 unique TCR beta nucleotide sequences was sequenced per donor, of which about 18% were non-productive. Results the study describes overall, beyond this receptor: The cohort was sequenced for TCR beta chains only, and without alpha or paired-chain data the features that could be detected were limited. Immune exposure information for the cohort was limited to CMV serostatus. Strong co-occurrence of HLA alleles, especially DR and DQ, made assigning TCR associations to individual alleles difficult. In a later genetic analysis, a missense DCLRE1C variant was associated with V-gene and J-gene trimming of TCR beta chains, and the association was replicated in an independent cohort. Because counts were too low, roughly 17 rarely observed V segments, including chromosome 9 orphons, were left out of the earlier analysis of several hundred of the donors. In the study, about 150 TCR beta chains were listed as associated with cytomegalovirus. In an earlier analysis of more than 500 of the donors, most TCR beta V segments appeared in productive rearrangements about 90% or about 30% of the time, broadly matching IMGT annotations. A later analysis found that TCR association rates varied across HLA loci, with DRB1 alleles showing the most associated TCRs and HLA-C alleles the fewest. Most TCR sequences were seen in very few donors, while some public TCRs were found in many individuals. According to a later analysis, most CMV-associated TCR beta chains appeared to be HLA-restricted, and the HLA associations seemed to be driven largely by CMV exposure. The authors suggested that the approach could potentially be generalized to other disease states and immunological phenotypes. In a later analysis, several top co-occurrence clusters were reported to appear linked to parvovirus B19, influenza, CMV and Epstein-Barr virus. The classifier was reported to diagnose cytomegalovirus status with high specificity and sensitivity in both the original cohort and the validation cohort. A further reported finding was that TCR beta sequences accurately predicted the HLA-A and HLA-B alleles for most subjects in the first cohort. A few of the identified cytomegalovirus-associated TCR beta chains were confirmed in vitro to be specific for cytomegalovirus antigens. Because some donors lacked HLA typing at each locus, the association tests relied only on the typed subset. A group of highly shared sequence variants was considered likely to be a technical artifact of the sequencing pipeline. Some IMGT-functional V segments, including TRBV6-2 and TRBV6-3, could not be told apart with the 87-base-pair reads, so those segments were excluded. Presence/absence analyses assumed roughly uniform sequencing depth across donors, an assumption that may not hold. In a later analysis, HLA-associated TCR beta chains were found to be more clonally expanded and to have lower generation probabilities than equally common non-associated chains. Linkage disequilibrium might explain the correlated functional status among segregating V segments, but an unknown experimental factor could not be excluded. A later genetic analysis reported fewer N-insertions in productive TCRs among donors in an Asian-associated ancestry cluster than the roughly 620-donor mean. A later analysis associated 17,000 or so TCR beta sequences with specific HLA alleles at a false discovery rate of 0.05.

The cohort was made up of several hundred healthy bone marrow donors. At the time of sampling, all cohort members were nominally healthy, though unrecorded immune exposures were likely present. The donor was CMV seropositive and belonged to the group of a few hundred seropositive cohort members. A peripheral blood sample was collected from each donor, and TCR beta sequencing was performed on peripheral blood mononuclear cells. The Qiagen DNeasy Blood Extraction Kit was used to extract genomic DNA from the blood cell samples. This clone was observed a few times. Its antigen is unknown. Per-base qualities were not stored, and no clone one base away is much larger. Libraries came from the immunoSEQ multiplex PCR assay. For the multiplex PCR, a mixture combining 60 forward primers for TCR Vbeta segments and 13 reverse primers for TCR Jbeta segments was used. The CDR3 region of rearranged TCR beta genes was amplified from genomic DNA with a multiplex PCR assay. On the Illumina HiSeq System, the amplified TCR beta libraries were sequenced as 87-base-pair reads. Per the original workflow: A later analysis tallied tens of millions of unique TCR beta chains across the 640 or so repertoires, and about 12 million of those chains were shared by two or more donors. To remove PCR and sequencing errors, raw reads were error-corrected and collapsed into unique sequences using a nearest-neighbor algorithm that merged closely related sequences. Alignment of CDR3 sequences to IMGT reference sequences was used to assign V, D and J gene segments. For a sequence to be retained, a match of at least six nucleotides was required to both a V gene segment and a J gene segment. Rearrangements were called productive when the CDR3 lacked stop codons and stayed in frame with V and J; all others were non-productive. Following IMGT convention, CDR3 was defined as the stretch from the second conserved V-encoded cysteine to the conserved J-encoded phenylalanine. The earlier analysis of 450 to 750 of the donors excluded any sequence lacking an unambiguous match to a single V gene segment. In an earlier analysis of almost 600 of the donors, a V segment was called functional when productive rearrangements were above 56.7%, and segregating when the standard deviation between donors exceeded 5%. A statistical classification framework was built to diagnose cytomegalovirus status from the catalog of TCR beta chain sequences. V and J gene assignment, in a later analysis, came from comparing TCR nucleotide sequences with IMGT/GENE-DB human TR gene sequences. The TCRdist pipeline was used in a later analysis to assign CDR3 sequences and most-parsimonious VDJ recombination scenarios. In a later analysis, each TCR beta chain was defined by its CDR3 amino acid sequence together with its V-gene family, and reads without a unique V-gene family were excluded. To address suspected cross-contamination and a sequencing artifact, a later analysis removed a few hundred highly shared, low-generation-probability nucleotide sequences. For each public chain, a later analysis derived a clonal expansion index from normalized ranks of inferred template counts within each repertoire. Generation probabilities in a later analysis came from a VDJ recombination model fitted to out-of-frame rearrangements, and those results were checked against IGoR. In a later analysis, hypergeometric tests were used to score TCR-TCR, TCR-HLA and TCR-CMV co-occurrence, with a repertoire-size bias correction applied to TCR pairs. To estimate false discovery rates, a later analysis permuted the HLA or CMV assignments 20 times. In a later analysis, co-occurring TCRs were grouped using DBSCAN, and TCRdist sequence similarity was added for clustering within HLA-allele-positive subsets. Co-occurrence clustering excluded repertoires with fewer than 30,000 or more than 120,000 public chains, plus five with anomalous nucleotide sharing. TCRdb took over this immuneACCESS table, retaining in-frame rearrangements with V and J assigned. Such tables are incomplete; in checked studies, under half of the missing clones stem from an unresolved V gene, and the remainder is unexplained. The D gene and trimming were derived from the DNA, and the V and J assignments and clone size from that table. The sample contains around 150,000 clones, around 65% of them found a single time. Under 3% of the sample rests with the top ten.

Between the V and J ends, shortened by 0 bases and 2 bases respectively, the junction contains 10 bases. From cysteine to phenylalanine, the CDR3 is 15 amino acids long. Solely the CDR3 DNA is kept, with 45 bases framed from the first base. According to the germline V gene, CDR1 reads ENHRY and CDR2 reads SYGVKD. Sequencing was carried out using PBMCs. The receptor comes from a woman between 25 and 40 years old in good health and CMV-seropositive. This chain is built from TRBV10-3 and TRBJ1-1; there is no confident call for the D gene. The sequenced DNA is TGTGCCATCAGTGAGTCCCACAGAATTAACACTGAAGCTTTCTTT. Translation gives CAISESHRINTEAFF.